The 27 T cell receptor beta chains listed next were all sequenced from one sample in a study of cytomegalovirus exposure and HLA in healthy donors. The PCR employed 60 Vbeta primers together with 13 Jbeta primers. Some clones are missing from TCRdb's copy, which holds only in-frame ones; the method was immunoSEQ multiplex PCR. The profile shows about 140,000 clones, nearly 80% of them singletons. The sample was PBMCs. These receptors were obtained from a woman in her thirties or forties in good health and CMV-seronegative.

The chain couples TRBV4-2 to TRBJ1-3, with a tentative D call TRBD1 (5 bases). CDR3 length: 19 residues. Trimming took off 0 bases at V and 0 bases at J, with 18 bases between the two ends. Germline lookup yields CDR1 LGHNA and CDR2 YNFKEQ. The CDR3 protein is CASSQDFRQKDSSGNTIYF. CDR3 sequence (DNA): TGTGCCAGCAGCCAAGATTTCCGACAGAAGGATAGCTCTGGAAACACCATATATTTT.

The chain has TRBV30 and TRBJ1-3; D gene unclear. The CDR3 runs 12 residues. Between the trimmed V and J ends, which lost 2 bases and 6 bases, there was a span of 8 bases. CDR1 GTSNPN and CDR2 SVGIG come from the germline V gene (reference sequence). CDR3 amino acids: CAWSPALNTIYF. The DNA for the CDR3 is TGTGCCTGGAGTCCAGCGTTAAACACCATATATTTT.

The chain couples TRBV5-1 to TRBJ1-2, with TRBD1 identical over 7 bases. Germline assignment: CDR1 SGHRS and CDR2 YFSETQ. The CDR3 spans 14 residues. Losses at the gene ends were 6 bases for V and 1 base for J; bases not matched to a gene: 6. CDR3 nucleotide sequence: TGCGCCAGCAATGCCAGGGGGAGTAACTATGGCTACACCTTC. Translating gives CASNARGSNYGYTF.

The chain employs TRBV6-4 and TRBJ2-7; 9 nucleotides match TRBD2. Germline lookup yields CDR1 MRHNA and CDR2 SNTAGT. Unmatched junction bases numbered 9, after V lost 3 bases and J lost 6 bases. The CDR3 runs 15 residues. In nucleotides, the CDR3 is TGTGCCAGCAGTGATACGGGGTTGCGGGGGGGCGAGCAGTACTTC. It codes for CASSDTGLRGGEQYF.

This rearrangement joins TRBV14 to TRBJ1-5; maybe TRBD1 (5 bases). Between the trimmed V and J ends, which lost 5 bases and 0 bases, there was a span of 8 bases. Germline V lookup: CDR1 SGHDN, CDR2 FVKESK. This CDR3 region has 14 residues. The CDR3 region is CASSSGYSNQPQHF. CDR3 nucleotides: TGTGCCAGCAGCTCAGGGTATAGCAATCAGCCCCAGCATTTT.

The CDR3 here is CASSGTGVDKNIQYF. The CDR3 bases are TGTGCCAGCAGCGGGACAGGGGTTGACAAAAACATTCAGTACTTC. The chain uses TRBV2 and TRBJ2-4; 10 positions agree with TRBD1. CDR3 length: 15 residues. The V gene's germline CDR1 is SNHLY and CDR2 FYNNEI. V shed 6 bases and J 3 bases; nucleotides not matched to a gene: 5.

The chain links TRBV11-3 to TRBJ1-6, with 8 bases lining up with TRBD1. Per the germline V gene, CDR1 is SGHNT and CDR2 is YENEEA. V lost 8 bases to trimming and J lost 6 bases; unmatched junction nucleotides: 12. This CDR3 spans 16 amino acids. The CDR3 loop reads CASARGQAASNSPLHF. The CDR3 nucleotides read TGTGCCAGCGCCCGGGGACAGGCTGCCTCTAATTCACCCCTCCACTTT. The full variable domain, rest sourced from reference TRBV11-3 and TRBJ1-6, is EAGVVQSPRYKIIEKKQPVAFWCNPISGHNTLYWYLQNLGQGPELLIRYENEEAVDDSQLPKDRFSAERLKGVDSTLKIQPAELGDSAVYLCASARGQAASNSPLHFGNGTRLTVT.

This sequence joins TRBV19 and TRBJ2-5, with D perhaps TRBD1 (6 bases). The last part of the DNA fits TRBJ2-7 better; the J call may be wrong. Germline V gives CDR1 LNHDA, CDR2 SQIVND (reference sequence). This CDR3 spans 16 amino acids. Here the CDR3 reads CASSPLPGQGMGEQYF. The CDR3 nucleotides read TGTGCCAGTAGTCCCCTTCCAGGGCAGGGGATGGGCGAGCAGTACTTC.

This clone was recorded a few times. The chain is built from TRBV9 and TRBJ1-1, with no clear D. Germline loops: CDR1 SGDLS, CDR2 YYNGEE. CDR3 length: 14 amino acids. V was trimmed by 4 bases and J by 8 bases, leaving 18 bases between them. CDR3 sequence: CASSPHIGSDEAFF. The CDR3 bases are TGTGCCAGCAGCCCCCATATAGGGAGTGACGAAGCTTTCTTT.

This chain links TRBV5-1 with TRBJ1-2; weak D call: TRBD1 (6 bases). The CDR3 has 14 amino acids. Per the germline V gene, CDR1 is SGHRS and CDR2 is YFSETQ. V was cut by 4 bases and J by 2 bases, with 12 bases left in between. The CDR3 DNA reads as TGCGCCAGCAGCGAGGACAGATACAACTATGGCTACACCTTC. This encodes CASSEDRYNYGYTF.

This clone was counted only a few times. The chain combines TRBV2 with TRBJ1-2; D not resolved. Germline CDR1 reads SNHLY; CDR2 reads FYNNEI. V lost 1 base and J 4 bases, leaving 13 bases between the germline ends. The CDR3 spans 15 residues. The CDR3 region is CASSEERESLYGYTF. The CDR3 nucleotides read TGTGCCAGCAGTGAAGAGCGCGAGAGCCTCTATGGCTACACCTTC.

Here the CDR3 reads CASSQQGFVGTDTQYF. The CDR3 coding sequence is TGCGCCAGCAGCCAGCAGGGGTTTGTGGGCACAGATACGCAGTATTTT. The chain uses TRBV4-3 and TRBJ2-3, with D tentatively TRBD1 (6 bases). This CDR3 has 16 amino acids. V lost 3 bases to trimming and J lost 1 base, with 14 bases between them. Germline assignment: CDR1 LGHNA and CDR2 YSLEER.

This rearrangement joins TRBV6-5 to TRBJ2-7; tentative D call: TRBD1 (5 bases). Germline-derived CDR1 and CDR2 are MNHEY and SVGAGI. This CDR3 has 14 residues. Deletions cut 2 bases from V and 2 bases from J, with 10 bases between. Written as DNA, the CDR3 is TGTGCCAGCAGTTACGACAGACAGACCTACGAGCAGTACTTC. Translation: CASSYDRQTYEQYF.

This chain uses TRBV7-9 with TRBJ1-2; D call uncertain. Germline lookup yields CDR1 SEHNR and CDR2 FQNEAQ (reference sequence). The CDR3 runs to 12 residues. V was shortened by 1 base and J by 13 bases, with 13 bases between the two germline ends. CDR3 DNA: TGTGCCAGCAGCTTAGATCACGGTTTCTGCACCTTC. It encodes CASSLDHGFCTF.

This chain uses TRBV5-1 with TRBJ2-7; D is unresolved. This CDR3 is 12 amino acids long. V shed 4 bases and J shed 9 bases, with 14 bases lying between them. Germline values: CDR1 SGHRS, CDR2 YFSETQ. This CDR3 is CASSLGFSRQYF. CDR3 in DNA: TGCGCCAGCAGCCTAGGATTTTCTAGGCAGTACTTC.

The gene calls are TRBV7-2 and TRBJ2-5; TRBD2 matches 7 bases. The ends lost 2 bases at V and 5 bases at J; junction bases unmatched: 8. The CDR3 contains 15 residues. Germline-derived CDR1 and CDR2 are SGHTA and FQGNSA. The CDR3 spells CASSLQSGILETQYF. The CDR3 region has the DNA TGTGCCAGCAGCTTACAAAGCGGGATATTGGAGACCCAGTACTTC.

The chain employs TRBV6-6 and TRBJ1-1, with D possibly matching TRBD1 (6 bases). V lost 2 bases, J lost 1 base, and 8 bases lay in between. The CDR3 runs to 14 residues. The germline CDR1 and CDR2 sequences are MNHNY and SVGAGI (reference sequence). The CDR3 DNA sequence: TGTGCCAGCAGTTACGGGACACAGAACACTGAAGCTTTCTTT. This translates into CASSYGTQNTEAFF.

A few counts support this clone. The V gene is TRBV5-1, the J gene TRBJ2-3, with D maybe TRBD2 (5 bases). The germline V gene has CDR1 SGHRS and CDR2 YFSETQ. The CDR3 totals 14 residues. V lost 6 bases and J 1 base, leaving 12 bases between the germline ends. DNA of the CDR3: TGCGCCAGCAAGGGTAGCGCCCGCACAGATACGCAGTATTTT. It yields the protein CASKGSARTDTQYF.

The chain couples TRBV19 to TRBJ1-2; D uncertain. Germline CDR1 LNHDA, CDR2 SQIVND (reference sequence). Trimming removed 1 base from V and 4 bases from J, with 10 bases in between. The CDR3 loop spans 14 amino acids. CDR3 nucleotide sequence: TGTGCCAGTAGTATAGCTGACACACCCTATGGCTACACCTTC. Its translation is CASSIADTPYGYTF.

The CDR3: CASRGTGARLGLAYEQYF. The DNA for the CDR3 is TGTGCCAGCAGGGGGACAGGGGCCAGATTAGGACTTGCCTACGAGCAGTACTTC. The chain combines TRBV5-5 with TRBJ2-7; 10 bases line up with TRBD1. Germline V gene lookup returns CDR1 SGHKS and CDR2 YYEKEE (reference sequence). The CDR3 length is 18 residues. V was pared by 5 bases and J by 2 bases, with 16 bases of the junction left unmatched.

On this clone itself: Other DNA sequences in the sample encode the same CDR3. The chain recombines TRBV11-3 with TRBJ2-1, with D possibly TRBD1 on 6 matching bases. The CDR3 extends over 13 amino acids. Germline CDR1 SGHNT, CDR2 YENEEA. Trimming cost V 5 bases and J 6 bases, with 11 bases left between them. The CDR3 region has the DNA TGTGCCAGCAGCCCAAGAGGGGGCAATGAGCAGTTCTTC. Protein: CASSPRGGNEQFF.

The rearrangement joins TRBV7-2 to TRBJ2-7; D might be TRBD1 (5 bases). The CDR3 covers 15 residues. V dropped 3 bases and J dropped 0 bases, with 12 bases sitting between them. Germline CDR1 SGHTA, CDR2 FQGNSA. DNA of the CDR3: TGTGCCAGCAGCTTCTCTCCTCAGGGCTCCTACGAGCAGTACTTC. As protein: CASSFSPQGSYEQYF.

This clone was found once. CDR3 region: CASSEVAGPMNTEAFF. In DNA form, the CDR3 reads TGTGCCAGCAGTGAAGTAGCAGGGCCCATGAACACTGAAGCTTTCTTT. The chain links TRBV2 to TRBJ1-1; a possible D gene is TRBD1 (5 bases). The CDR3 has 16 residues. V shed 1 base and J shed 0 bases, with 12 bases lying between them. The germline V gene has CDR1 SNHLY and CDR2 FYNNEI.

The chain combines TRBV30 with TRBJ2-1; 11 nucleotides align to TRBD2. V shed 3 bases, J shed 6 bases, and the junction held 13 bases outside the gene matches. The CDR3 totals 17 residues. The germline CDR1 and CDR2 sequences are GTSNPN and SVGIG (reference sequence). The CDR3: CAWSDPWLAGGFNEQFF. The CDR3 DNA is TGTGCCTGGAGCGACCCATGGCTAGCGGGGGGCTTCAATGAGCAGTTCTTC. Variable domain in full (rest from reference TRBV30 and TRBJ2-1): SQTIHQWPATLVQPVGSPLSLECTVEGTSNPNLYWYRQAAGRGLQLLFYSVGIGQISSEVPQNLSASRPQDRQFILSSKKLLLSDSGFYLCAWSDPWLAGGFNEQFFGPGTRLTVL.

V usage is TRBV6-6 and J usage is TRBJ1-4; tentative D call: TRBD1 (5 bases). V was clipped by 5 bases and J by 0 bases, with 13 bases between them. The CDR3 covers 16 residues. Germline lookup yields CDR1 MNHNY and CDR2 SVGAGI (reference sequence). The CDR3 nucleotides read TGTGCCAGCAGTCCCAGGGATCGTGCAACTAATGAAAAACTGTTTTTT. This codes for CASSPRDRATNEKLFF.

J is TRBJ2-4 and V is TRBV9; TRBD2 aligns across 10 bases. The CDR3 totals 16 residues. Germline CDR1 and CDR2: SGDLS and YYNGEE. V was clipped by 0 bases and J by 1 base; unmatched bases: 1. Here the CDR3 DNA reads TGTGCCAGCAGCGTAGAACTAGCGGGGGCCAAAAACATTCAGTACTTC. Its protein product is CASSVELAGAKNIQYF.

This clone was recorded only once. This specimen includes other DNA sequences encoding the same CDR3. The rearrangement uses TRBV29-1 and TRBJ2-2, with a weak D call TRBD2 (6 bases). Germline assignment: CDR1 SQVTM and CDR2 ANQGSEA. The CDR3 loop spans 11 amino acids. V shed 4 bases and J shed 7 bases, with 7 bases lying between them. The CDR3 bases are TGCAGCGTTGCCGGGGGCGGGGAGCTGTTTTTT. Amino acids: CSVAGGGELFF.